This T cell receptor beta chain emerged from a study of early T cells in non-severe SARS-CoV-2 infection. Study-level information: The input, bulk RNA from unsorted whole blood, was sequenced, and chains were unpaired.

This clonotype came up many times. No antigen is known for it. CDR1 and CDR2 (germline): SGHRS, YFSETQ. V lost 4 bases to trimming and J lost 9 bases, with 14 bases between them. This CDR3 comprises 12 residues. Unique molecular identifiers were added to individual cDNA molecules. TCRdb itself ran the 5' RACE reads through MiXCR, one entry per CDR3 protein. Among under 85,000 distinct CDR3 sequences listed, 14% were seen once. Study-wide results and caveats: Sequences matched to VDJdb favored anti-spike CD8 responses, while private and CD4 specificities were missed.

This receptor was obtained from an adult who was a healthcare worker with PCR-confirmed SARS-CoV-2 infection or an uninfected control (not recorded which). This chain connects TRBV5-1 to TRBJ2-7; D perhaps matches TRBD2 (5 bases). Sequenced here: whole blood, sampled at baseline. CDR3 sequence reads: CASSLEEGGQYF. In DNA, the CDR3 is TGCGCCAGCAGCCTGGAAGAGGGTGGGCAGTACTTC.